The 19 T cell receptor beta chains in this list originate from one sample, sequenced in a study of naive and memory T cell subsets. Treatment: skin biopsy from PPD injection site in Mantoux-positive individual. Input was about 1 to 1,100 ng of DNase-treated total RNA without cell sorting. For blood and skin samples, reverse transcription used TCR alpha and beta constant primers. Via MiXCR, TCRdb re-called the UMI-ligation and nested PCR reads, giving one row per CDR3 protein. The sample has around 20,000 distinct CDR3 sequences, roughly 9% seen once; the top ten hold about 6.8%. Sample: skin, taken from a tuberculin skin test site. These receptors were taken from an adult in good health.

The chain employs TRBV5-6 and TRBJ2-7; D gene unclear. The length of the CDR3 is 11 residues. With 4 bases removed from V and 6 bases from J, the gap between germline ends came to 8 bases. Germline V gives CDR1 SGHDT, CDR2 YYEEEE. CDR3 region: CASSRSLEQYF. CDR3 DNA: TGTGCCAGCAGCCGGTCCCTCGAGCAGTACTTC.

This clonotype has a handful of counts. The chain uses TRBV12-3 or TRBV12-4 and TRBJ2-1, with D maybe TRBD1 (6 bases). The CDR3 covers 14 residues. Deletions cut 6 bases from V and 4 bases from J, with 13 bases between. CDR3 sequence reads: CASRGQPFYNEQFF. The CDR3 coding sequence is TGTGCCAGCAGAGGACAGCCCTTTTACAATGAGCAGTTCTTC.

This clonotype was observed a handful of times. V and J are TRBV10-3 and TRBJ2-7, with D possibly matching TRBD1 (6 bases). The CDR3 extends over 14 amino acids. Germline CDR1 is ENHRY and CDR2 is SYGVKD. Trimming pared 1 base from V and 5 bases from J, leaving 12 bases between. This chain's CDR3 is CAISELGARDEQYF. DNA of the CDR3: TGTGCCATCAGTGAGTTGGGGGCCCGGGACGAGCAGTACTTC.

This clonotype was observed at least ten times. The gene calls are TRBV20-1 and TRBJ2-7; 8 bases are a match to TRBD1. The CDR3 consists of 14 residues. The V gene's germline CDR1 is DFQATT and CDR2 SNEGSKA (reference sequence). With V trimmed by 7 bases and J by 3 bases, 11 bases remained unmatched. CDR3 nucleotides: TGCAGTGTTCGGCCGGGACAGGCTATCTACGAGCAGTACTTC. It codes for CSVRPGQAIYEQYF.

The genes are TRBV7-2 and TRBJ1-4; 8 nucleotides line up with TRBD1. Germline CDR1 is SGHTA and CDR2 is FQGNSA. Trimming removed 1 base from V and 7 bases from J; junction bases left unmatched: 14. There are 18 residues in the CDR3. CDR3 sequence: CASSLDSIRTGFGEKLFF. The CDR3 bases are TGTGCCAGCAGCTTAGATTCGATTCGGACAGGGTTTGGTGAAAAACTGTTTTTT. Looking up the rest from reference TRBV7-2 and TRBJ1-4 gives the full variable domain: GAGVSQSPSNKVTEKGKDVELRCDPISGHTALYWYRQSLGQGLEFLIYFQGNSAPDKSGLPSDRFSAERTGGSVSTLTIQRTQQEDSAVYLCASSLDSIRTGFGEKLFFGSGTQLSVL.

V and J are TRBV20-1 and TRBJ2-2; TRBD2 matches 11 bases. The CDR3 extends over 18 amino acids. J was trimmed by 5 bases and V by 6 bases; bases with no gene match: 17. Germline CDR1 DFQATT, CDR2 SNEGSKA (reference sequence). CDR3 nucleotide sequence: TGCAGTGCCCCCTACGACCCTACTAGCGGGAGATTAACCGGGGAGCTGTTTTTT. It encodes CSAPYDPTSGRLTGELFF.

This clonotype was counted at least ten times. The chain is built from TRBV6-1 and TRBJ1-1; TRBD1 matches 10 bases. CDR3 size: 14 residues. The germline gives CDR1 MNHNS, CDR2 SASEGT. The V gene end was trimmed by 6 bases and the J gene end by 6 bases; junction bases not matched to a gene: 7. The CDR3 DNA reads TGTGCCAGCAGGGATGACAGGGGGCTGGCTGAAGCTTTCTTT. Amino acids: CASRDDRGLAEAFF.

This clonotype is termed large (0.1 to 1%). V is TRBV20-1 and J is TRBJ2-2; a possible D gene is TRBD2 (5 bases). Germline CDR1 is DFQATT and CDR2 is SNEGSKA (reference sequence). V was clipped by 2 bases and J by 0 bases, with 7 bases between them. This CDR3 has 14 residues. This CDR3 reads CSARSGPNTGELFF. The CDR3 DNA reads TGCAGTGCTAGAAGCGGTCCGAACACCGGGGAGCTGTTTTTT.

The sample holds many counts of this clonotype. This rearrangement joins TRBV4-1 to TRBJ2-5; TRBD2 matches at 7 bases. Losses at the gene ends were 0 bases for V and 2 bases for J; bases not matched to a gene: 0. CDR1 is MGHRA and CDR2 is YSYEKL in the germline V gene. This CDR3 contains 14 residues. The CDR3 region is CASSQEAGQETQYF. CDR3 in DNA: TGCGCCAGCAGCCAAGAAGCGGGACAAGAGACCCAGTACTTC.

In this sample, this clonotype turned up many times. This chain connects TRBV6-1 to TRBJ2-7, with a tentative D call TRBD2 (5 bases). Trimming cost V 3 bases and J 2 bases, with 5 bases left between them. The CDR3 totals 12 residues. CDR1 is MNHNS and CDR2 is SASEGT in the germline V gene. CDR3 sequence: CASSDGTYEQYF. In DNA, the CDR3 is TGTGCCAGCAGTGACGGGACCTACGAGCAGTACTTC.

This clonotype was observed many times. This chain connects TRBV18 to TRBJ1-1, with 7 nucleotides matching TRBD1. The length of the CDR3 is 16 residues. V trimming: 3 bases; J trimming: 4 bases; junction bases outside the gene matches: 11. The germline V gene encodes CDR1 KGHSH and CDR2 LQKENI. The CDR3 DNA is TGTGCCAGCTCACCGGGGACAGTCCTAGAGGGCACTGAAGCTTTCTTT. Its translation is CASSPGTVLEGTEAFF.

This clonotype showed up many times. The rearrangement links TRBV5-6 to TRBJ2-1, with 8 bases aligning to TRBD2. The V and J ends lost 4 bases and 6 bases, in that order; junction bases with no gene match: 6. CDR1 and CDR2 (germline): SGHDT, YYEEEE. The CDR3 spans 14 residues. CDR3 DNA sequence: TGTGCCAGCAGCCCCGGGACTAGTCTCAATGAGCAGTTCTTC. Its protein product is CASSPGTSLNEQFF.

This clonotype was seen many times. The rearrangement joins TRBV6-2 or TRBV6-3 to TRBJ2-1; 7 positions match TRBD2. The CDR3 consists of 19 residues. V lost 2 bases to trimming and J lost 6 bases; unmatched junction nucleotides: 19. Looked up from germline, CDR1 is MNHEY and CDR2 is SVGEGT. The CDR3 here is CASSYRPNTDAGVFNEQFF. In DNA, the CDR3 is TGTGCCAGCAGTTACCGCCCAAACACCGACGCGGGAGTTTTCAATGAGCAGTTCTTC.

This chain connects TRBV27 to TRBJ1-1; D is possibly TRBD1 (5 bases). CDR1 and CDR2 (germline): MNHEY, SMNVEV (reference sequence). This CDR3 contains 14 residues. Trimming removed 6 bases from V and 8 bases from J, with 19 bases in between. The CDR3 nucleotides are TGTGCCAGCAGACCCCGGTCCGATCGGGGGGAAGCTTTCTTT. Translated, it gives CASRPRSDRGEAFF.

The rearrangement joins TRBV28 to TRBJ2-7; 7 positions agree with TRBD1. Trimming at V came to 5 bases and at J to 8 bases, leaving 9 bases not matched to a gene. The CDR3 consists of 13 residues. Germline V gene data show CDR1 as MDHEN and CDR2 as SYDVKM. This chain's CDR3 is CASSQTGVVQQYF. The DNA of the CDR3 is TGTGCCAGCAGTCAAACAGGGGTCGTCCAGCAGTACTTC.

There are a few counts of this clonotype. The J gene is TRBJ2-3, the V gene TRBV5-1; D unresolved. This CDR3 is built from 15 residues. Trimming stripped 2 bases from V and 0 bases from J, with 10 bases between. Per germline, CDR1 SGHRS and CDR2 YFSETQ. The CDR3 nucleotides read TGCGCCAGCAGCTTCGGCGGATCTAGCACAGATACGCAGTATTTT. Amino acids: CASSFGGSSTDTQYF. Full variable domain (outside the CDR3, taken from reference TRBV5-1 and TRBJ2-3): KAGVTQTPRYLIKTRGQQVTLSCSPISGHRSVSWYQQTPGQGLQFLFEYFSETQRNKGNFPGRFSGRQFSNSRSEMNVSTLELGDSALYLCASSFGGSSTDTQYFGPGTRLTVL.

This clonotype was counted only a few times. V gene TRBV13 combines with J gene TRBJ1-2; D ambiguous. Trimming stripped 8 bases from V and 4 bases from J, with 14 bases between. Germline-derived CDR1 and CDR2 are PRHDT and FYEKMQ (reference sequence). This CDR3 spans 13 amino acids. CDR3 in amino acids: CASEFNPGYGYTF. CDR3 bases: TGTGCCAGCGAATTTAACCCAGGCTATGGCTACACCTTC.

The CDR3 is CASSPGTDSYEQYF. Here the CDR3 DNA reads TGTGCCAGCTCACCCGGGACAGACTCCTACGAGCAGTACTTC. The J gene is TRBJ2-7, the V gene TRBV18; 7 nucleotides align to TRBD1. Per germline, CDR1 KGHSH and CDR2 LQKENI. Trimming took 3 bases from V and 0 from J; bases not matched to a gene: 2. The CDR3 totals 14 residues.

The genes are TRBV6-5 and TRBJ2-5; TRBD1 aligns across 7 bases. This CDR3 is built from 14 residues. With 0 bases clipped from V and 2 bases from J, the junction kept 0 bases outside the gene matches. CDR1 and CDR2 from the germline V gene are MNHEY and SVGAGI. The DNA for the CDR3 is TGTGCCAGCAGTTACTCGGGACAGCAAGAGACCCAGTACTTC. Translating it yields CASSYSGQQETQYF.